This T cell receptor (beta chain) was sequenced for a study of blood T cell repertoires in COVID-19 (dated by TCRdb to the early 2020s). For the study in its entirety: Samples covering the acute and convalescent phases of COVID-19 were provided by collaborators in the United States, Italy and Spain. The material from the prospective study consisted of cDNA or gDNA derived from T cells, B-cell-depleted T cells, or PBMCs. Deeply sampled blood TCRbeta repertoires from subjects exposed to, actively infected with, or recovered from COVID-19 were included in the dataset. The repertoires were released in a freely available public database meant as a resource for research on the immune response to SARS-CoV-2. The samples were drawn from the first 160 participants of the ongoing ImmuneRACE study and from roughly 1,300 subjects provided by 6 global collaborators. The sample metadata nearly always contained a de-identified subject ID, COVID-19 status, age in years and sex. Where available, HLA class I and class II types were obtained from metadata supplied by the sample provider rather than from assay-based typing. Results and caveats for the whole study, not just this receptor: The quantity of clinical and demographic metadata differed by source and by participant and was supplied without curation.

TCRbeta CDR3 regions were amplified from genomic DNA using the immunoSEQ Assay, a bias-controlled multiplex PCR. Concerning the study's data processing: The number of nucleated cells in each sample was estimated by amplification of reference gene primers within the assay. To quantify the absolute abundance of each unique TCRbeta CDR3 rearrangement, sequence reads were collapsed and filtered. Productive Simpson clonality was computed per sample as the square root of Simpson's diversity index over productive rearrangements. The table comes from immuneACCESS by way of TCRdb, which keeps in-frame sequences with V and J called. Part of the clones is missing from these tables; in studies checked, under half for an unresolved V gene and the rest for unknown reasons. V and J calls and clone size are given by that table; D and trimming were obtained from the DNA. The sample profile shows 150,000 or so clones; 70% to 85% of them were found once. Around 7.2% of the sample comes from the top ten.

Notes on this clone: Its specific antigen is unknown. Base quality data are lacking; no much larger clone is found one base away.

The CDR3 runs 14 amino acids, cysteine and phenylalanine included. Of the read, only the CDR3 DNA is kept; its 42 bases are in frame from base 1. Looking up the germline V gene yields CDR1 SGHTA and CDR2 FQGNSA. V was cut back by 3 bases and J by 2 bases, leaving a gap of 11 bases between them. The collaborating institutions used their own protocols to collect whole blood in K2EDTA tubes. Collaborator samples were shipped for TCRbeta analysis as frozen whole blood, isolated PBMCs, or DNA extracted from either sample type. Recombination connected TRBV7-2 to TRBJ2-7; perhaps TRBD2 is the D gene, with 5 bases matching. The sequencing sample was made of peripheral blood. The TCR sequence derives from a woman aged 45-65 years in a cohort sampled during active or convalescent COVID-19. CDR3 loop: CASSFRREAYEQYF. The bases read TGTGCCAGCAGCTTCCGACGGGAAGCCTACGAGCAGTACTTC.